These 19 T cell receptor beta chains were sequenced from one sample in a study of shared clonotypes between healthy human individuals. Repertoires were generated with immunoSEQ multiplex PCR, while TCRdb's copy carries only in-frame clones and drops some. Of about 480,000 clones in the sample, 75% to 80% were seen once. Input material: PBMCs. The receptors here all came from a woman aged 40 to 50 in good health. Some clones in this sample may be carry-over from other donors' samples.

This chain connects TRBV7-2 to TRBJ2-7; the match to TRBD1 covers 9 bases. Germline assignment: CDR1 SGHTA and CDR2 FQGNSA. The CDR3 sequence is 15 residues long. V lost 5 bases, J lost 1 base, and 6 bases stayed unmatched. The chain's CDR3 is CASSPRDRASYEQYF. CDR3 coding DNA: TGTGCCAGCAGCCCTCGGGACAGGGCTTCCTACGAGCAGTACTTC.

This clone has only one observation. J is TRBJ2-1 and V is TRBV2; possibly TRBD1 for D (5 bases). The germline gives CDR1 SNHLY, CDR2 FYNNEI. The CDR3 spans 15 residues. V lost 4 bases and J 5 bases, leaving 15 bases between the germline ends. CDR3 amino acids: CASSGTGALNNEQFF. The CDR3 coding sequence is TGTGCCAGCAGTGGAACAGGAGCCCTTAACAATGAGCAGTTCTTC.

The chain employs TRBV6-1 and TRBJ2-4; D gene unclear. Germline loops: CDR1 MNHNS, CDR2 SASEGT. CDR3 length equals 15 residues. Between the trimmed V and J ends, which lost 7 bases and 0 bases, there was a span of 13 bases. The CDR3 region is CASTPLELAKNIQYF. The CDR3 region has the DNA TGTGCCAGCACCCCCTTGGAACTAGCCAAAAACATTCAGTACTTC.

The chain combines TRBV28 with TRBJ2-7; tentatively, D is TRBD1 or TRBD2 (5 bases each). Germline CDR1 MDHEN, CDR2 SYDVKM. The CDR3 extends over 14 amino acids. Trimming removed 4 bases from V and 6 bases from J, with 16 bases in between. As DNA, the CDR3 is TGTGCCAGCAGTTCCATACCCGGGACGCTCGAGCAGTACTTC. Protein sequence: CASSSIPGTLEQYF.

The chain is built from TRBV5-5 and TRBJ2-1; D gene uncertain. The V gene's germline CDR1 is SGHKS and CDR2 YYEKEE (reference sequence). V was trimmed by 3 bases and J by 9 bases, leaving 19 bases between them. The CDR3 contains 15 residues. CDR3 residues: CASSSSTRTPREQFF. The CDR3 bases are TGTGCCAGCAGCTCCAGTACTCGGACCCCCCGTGAGCAGTTCTTC.

This chain connects TRBV9 to TRBJ2-7; 8 bases agree with TRBD2. The V gene end was trimmed by 6 bases and the J gene end by 10 bases; junction bases not matched to a gene: 3. Germline V gene data show CDR1 as SGDLS and CDR2 as YYNGEE. The CDR3 runs to 10 residues. The CDR3: CASTGGRQYF. DNA for the CDR3: TGTGCCAGCACGGGGGGGCGACAGTACTTC.

The CDR3 DNA sequence: TGTGCCAGCAGCTTAGTTCCGGGGGCAGGCTACGAGCAGTACTTC. It yields the protein CASSLVPGAGYEQYF. The chain has TRBV7-2 and TRBJ2-7, with D tentatively TRBD1 or TRBD2 (6 bases each). Germline V gene lookup returns CDR1 SGHTA and CDR2 FQGNSA. The CDR3 runs to 15 residues. V lost 1 base, J lost 3 bases, and 13 bases lay in between. The full variable domain, in which reference TRBV7-2 and TRBJ2-7 provide the parts outside the CDR3, is GAGVSQSPSNKVTEKGKDVELRCDPISGHTALYWYRQSLGQGLEFLIYFQGNSAPDKSGLPSDRFSAERTGGSVSTLTIQRTQQEDSAVYLCASSLVPGAGYEQYFGPGTRLTVT.

The chain has TRBV19 and TRBJ2-3; 14 bases align to TRBD2. V shed 4 bases, J shed 6 bases, and the junction held 9 bases outside the gene matches. The CDR3 sequence is 17 residues long. Germline V gene data show CDR1 as LNHDA and CDR2 as SQIVND (reference sequence). CDR3 residues: CASSTRGLAGARDTQYF. As DNA, the CDR3 is TGTGCCAGTAGTACCCGGGGACTAGCGGGAGCAAGGGATACGCAGTATTTT. The variable domain in full, with the rest retrieved from reference TRBV19 and TRBJ2-3, is DGGITQSPKYLFRKEGQNVTLSCEQNLNHDAMYWYRQDPGQGLRLIYYSQIVNDFQKGDIAEGYSVSREKKESFPLTVTSAQKNPTAFYLCASSTRGLAGARDTQYFGPGTRLTVL.

This chain links TRBV27 with TRBJ2-3; TRBD2 might be the D (5 bases). V dropped 5 bases and J dropped 0 bases, with 12 bases sitting between them. CDR1 is MNHEY, CDR2 SMNVEV, per germline (reference sequence). This CDR3 is 15 amino acids long. As DNA, the CDR3 is TGTGCCAGCAGTCGGACTTTTACTAGCACAGATACGCAGTATTTT. Translated: CASSRTFTSTDTQYF.

The genes are TRBV7-8 and TRBJ2-7; TRBD2 matches 11 bases. The germline CDR1 and CDR2 sequences are SGHVS and FQNEAQ. Losses at the gene ends were 2 bases for V and 5 bases for J; bases not matched to a gene: 8. The CDR3 has 16 residues. The CDR3 DNA reads as TGTGCCAGCAGCTTAAGGCAGACTAGCGGGAAGGACGAGCAGTACTTC. Translated: CASSLRQTSGKDEQYF.

The V gene is TRBV7-2, the J gene TRBJ2-2, with 7 bases fitting TRBD2. J gave up 7 bases and V 0 bases, and 5 bases lay outside the gene matches. This CDR3 is 15 amino acids long. Germline CDR1 reads SGHTA; CDR2 reads FQGNSA. The CDR3 here is CASSLAAGAGGELFF. In DNA, the CDR3 is TGTGCCAGCAGCTTAGCGGCGGGAGCGGGCGGGGAGCTGTTTTTT.

This chain uses TRBV6-1 with TRBJ2-5, with 10 positions matching TRBD1. Germline CDR1 and CDR2: MNHNS and SASEGT. The V and J ends lost 4 bases and 2 bases, in that order; junction bases with no gene match: 1. The CDR3 is made up of 14 amino acids. CDR3 sequence: CASSGTGGQETQYF. CDR3 DNA: TGTGCCAGCAGTGGGACAGGGGGACAAGAGACCCAGTACTTC.

The rearrangement uses TRBV6-6 and TRBJ1-5; D not resolved. CDR3 length: 14 residues. Germline V CDR1 and CDR2: MNHNY, SVGAGI (reference sequence). V was pared by 5 bases and J by 4 bases, with 12 bases between. Here the CDR3 reads CASSIDNSNQPQHF. CDR3 nucleotides: TGTGCCAGCAGTATCGACAACTCGAATCAGCCCCAGCATTTT.

This CDR3 is CSALLAEAQYNEQFF. The CDR3, as DNA: TGCAGCGCTCTACTAGCGGAGGCCCAATACAATGAGCAGTTCTTC. The rearrangement links TRBV29-1 to TRBJ2-1; 8 nucleotides agree with TRBD2. Germline V gives CDR1 SQVTM, CDR2 ANQGSEA. CDR3 length: 15 residues. The ends lost 7 bases at V and 4 bases at J; junction bases unmatched: 12.

This clone was detected only once. A far more abundant clone sits one base away, making this likely a read error. Other nucleotide sequences in the sample specify the same CDR3. The chain combines TRBV7-3 with TRBJ2-1, with D perhaps TRBD1 (6 bases). Germline V gives CDR1 SGHTA, CDR2 FQGTGA. V gave up 0 bases and J gave up 1 base, with 7 bases separating them. The CDR3 extends over 15 amino acids. CDR3 in DNA: TGTGCCAGCAGCTTAACAGGGGGTTCCTACAATGAGCAGTTCTTC. It is translated as CASSLTGGSYNEQFF.

This clone has just one count. The chain has TRBV9 and TRBJ2-1; 14 bases fit TRBD2. Germline V gives CDR1 SGDLS, CDR2 YYNGEE. The CDR3 loop spans 17 amino acids. Germline trimming cut 4 bases from V and 4 bases from J; bases unmatched to any gene: 7. The CDR3 sequence is CASSSRLAGGPYNEQFF. The CDR3 DNA follows: TGTGCCAGCAGCTCTCGACTAGCGGGAGGGCCTTACAATGAGCAGTTCTTC.

V and J are TRBV5-6 and TRBJ1-1; the D gene is possibly TRBD1 (5 bases). Germline V gene data show CDR1 as SGHDT and CDR2 as YYEEEE. This CDR3 is 15 amino acids long. V was pared by 2 bases and J by 0 bases, with 11 bases between. The CDR3 protein is CASSLQTALNTEAFF. CDR3 DNA sequence: TGTGCCAGCAGCTTACAGACAGCCTTGAACACTGAAGCTTTCTTT.

The chain joins TRBV7-9 to TRBJ2-3; 7 nucleotides match TRBD2. V trimming: 5 bases; J trimming: 3 bases; junction bases outside the gene matches: 8. The CDR3 spans 15 residues. The germline V gene encodes CDR1 SEHNR and CDR2 FQNEAQ (reference sequence). The CDR3 here is CASSQQREVTDTQYF. The CDR3 DNA sequence: TGTGCCAGCAGCCAACAGCGGGAAGTGACAGATACGCAGTATTTT.

The J gene is TRBJ2-3, the V gene TRBV28, with no clear D. The V end was cut by 5 bases, the J end by 4 bases, with 16 bases between. This CDR3 is 15 amino acids long. The germline V gene encodes CDR1 MDHEN and CDR2 SYDVKM. CDR3 in amino acids: CASSAPGPMADTQYF. The CDR3 DNA follows: TGTGCCAGCAGTGCCCCGGGCCCCATGGCAGATACGCAGTATTTT.